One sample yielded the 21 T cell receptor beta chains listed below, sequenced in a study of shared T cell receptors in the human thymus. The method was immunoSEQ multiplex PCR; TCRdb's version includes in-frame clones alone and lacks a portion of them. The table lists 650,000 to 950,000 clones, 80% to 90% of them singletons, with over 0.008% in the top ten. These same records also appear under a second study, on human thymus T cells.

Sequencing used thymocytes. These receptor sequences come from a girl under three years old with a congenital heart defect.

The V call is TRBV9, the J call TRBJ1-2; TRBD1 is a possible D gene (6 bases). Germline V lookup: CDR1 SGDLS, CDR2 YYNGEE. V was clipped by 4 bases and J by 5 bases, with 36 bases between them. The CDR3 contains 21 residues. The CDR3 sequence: CASSPRDITLWGHRPEYGYTF. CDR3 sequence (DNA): TGTGCCAGCAGCCCCCGGGACATCACATTGTGGGGACACCGGCCAGAGTATGGCTACACCTTC.

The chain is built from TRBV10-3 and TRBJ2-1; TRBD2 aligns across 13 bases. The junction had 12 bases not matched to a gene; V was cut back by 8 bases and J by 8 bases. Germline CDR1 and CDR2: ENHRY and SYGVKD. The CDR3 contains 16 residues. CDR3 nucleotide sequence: TGTGCCATCGGGCGACTACTAGCGGGGGGGACCTATGAGCAGTTCTTC. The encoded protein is CAIGRLLAGGTYEQFF.

CDR3 nucleotide sequence: TGTGCCAGCAGCTTAGGCAGACAGGGGGCGAACACTGAAGCTTTCTTT. Translating it yields CASSLGRQGANTEAFF. The V and J genes are TRBV7-9 and TRBJ1-1; 10 bases fit TRBD1. The ends lost 1 base at V and 1 base at J; junction bases unmatched: 3. The CDR3 length is 16 residues. Germline CDR1 SEHNR, CDR2 FQNEAQ (reference sequence).

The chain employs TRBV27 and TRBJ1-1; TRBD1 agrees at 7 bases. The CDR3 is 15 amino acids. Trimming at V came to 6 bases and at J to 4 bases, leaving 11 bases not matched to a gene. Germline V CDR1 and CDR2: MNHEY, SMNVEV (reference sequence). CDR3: CASSQGRGRSTEAFF. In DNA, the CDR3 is TGTGCCAGCAGCCAGGGTAGGGGGCGGTCCACTGAAGCTTTCTTT.

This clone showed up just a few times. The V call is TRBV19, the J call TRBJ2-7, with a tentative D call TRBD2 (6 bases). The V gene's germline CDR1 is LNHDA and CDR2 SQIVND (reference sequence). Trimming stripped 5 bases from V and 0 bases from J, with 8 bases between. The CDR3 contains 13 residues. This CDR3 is CASSGGISYEQYF. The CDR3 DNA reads TGTGCCAGTAGTGGGGGGATCTCCTACGAGCAGTACTTC.

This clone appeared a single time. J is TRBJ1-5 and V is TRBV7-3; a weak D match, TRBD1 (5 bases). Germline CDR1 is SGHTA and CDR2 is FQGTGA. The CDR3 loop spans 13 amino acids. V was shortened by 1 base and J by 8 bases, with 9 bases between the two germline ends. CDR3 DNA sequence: TGTGCCAGCAGCTTAAAGGGAGGGGAGCCCCAGCATTTT. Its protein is CASSLKGGEPQHF.

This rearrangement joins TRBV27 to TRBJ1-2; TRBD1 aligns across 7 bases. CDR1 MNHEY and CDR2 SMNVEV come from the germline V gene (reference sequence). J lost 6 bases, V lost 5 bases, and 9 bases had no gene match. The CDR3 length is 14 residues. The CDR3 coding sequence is TGTGCCAGCAGTCCCCACAGGGGTCGGGATGGCTACACCTTC. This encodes CASSPHRGRDGYTF.

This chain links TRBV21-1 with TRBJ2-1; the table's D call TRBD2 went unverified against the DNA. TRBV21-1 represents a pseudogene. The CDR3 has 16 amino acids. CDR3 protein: CASRCFFSGGGNEQFF. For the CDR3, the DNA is TGTGCCAGCAGATGCTTCTTTAGCGGGGGGGGCAATGAGCAGTTCTTC.

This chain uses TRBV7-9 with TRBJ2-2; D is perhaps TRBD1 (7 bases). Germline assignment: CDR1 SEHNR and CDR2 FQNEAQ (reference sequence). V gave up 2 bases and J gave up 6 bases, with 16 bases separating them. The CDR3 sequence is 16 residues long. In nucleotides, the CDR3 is TGTGCCAGCAGCTTACCCCAGGGGGGCCGTCCCGGGGAGCTGTTTTTT. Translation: CASSLPQGGRPGELFF.

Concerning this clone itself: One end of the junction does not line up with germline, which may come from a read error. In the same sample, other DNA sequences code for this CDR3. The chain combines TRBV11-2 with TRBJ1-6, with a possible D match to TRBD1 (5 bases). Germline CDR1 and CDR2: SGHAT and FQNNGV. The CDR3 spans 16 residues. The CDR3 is CASSLARDSYNSPLHF. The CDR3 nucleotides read TGTGCCAGCAGCTTAGCCAGGGACTCCTATAATTCCCCCCTCCACTTT.

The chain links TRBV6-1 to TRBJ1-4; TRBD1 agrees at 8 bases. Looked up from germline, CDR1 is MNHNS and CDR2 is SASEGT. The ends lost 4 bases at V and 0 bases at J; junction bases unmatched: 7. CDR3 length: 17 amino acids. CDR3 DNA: TGTGCCAGCAGTGTTACGGGACAGGAAGCAACTAATGAAAAACTGTTTTTT. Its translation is CASSVTGQEATNEKLFF.

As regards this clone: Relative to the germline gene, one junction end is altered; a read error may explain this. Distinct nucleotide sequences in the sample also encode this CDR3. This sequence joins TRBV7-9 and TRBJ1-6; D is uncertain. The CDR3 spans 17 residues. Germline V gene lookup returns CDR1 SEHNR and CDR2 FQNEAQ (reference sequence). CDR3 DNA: TGTGCCAGCAGCTTAGCAGCAAGCGGCTCCTATAATTCCCCCCTCCACTTT. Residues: CASSLAASGSYNSPLHF.

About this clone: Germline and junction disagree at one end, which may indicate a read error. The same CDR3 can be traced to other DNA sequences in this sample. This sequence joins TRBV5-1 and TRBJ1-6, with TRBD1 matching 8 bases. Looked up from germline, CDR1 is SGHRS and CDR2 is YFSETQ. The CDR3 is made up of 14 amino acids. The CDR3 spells CASNPGQDNSPLHF. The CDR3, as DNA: TGCGCCAGCAACCCGGGACAGGATAATTCCCCCCTCCACTTT.

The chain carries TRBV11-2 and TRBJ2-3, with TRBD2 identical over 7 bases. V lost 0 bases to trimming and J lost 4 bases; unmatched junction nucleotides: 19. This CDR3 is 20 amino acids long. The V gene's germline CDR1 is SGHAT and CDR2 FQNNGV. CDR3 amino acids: CASSLDRRPSAWGGADTQYF. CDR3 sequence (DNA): TGTGCCAGCAGCTTAGACCGGCGTCCCAGCGCATGGGGGGGGGCAGATACGCAGTATTTT.

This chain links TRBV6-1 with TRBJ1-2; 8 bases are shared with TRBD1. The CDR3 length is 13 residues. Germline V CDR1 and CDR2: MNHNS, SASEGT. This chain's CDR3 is CGRGQYGPPGYTF. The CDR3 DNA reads TGTGGCAGGGGGCAGTATGGTCCACCGGGCTACACCTTC.

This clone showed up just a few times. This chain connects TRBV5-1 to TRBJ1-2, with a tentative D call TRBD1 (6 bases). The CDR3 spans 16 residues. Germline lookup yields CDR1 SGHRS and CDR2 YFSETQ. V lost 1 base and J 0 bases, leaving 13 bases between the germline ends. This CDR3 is CASSLTTGQANYGYTF. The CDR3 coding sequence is TGCGCCAGCAGCTTGACGACAGGCCAAGCTAACTATGGCTACACCTTC. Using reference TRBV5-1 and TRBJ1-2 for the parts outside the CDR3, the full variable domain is KAGVTQTPRYLIKTRGQQVTLSCSPISGHRSVSWYQQTPGQGLQFLFEYFSETQRNKGNFPGRFSGRQFSNSRSEMNVSTLELGDSALYLCASSLTTGQANYGYTFGSGTRLTVV.

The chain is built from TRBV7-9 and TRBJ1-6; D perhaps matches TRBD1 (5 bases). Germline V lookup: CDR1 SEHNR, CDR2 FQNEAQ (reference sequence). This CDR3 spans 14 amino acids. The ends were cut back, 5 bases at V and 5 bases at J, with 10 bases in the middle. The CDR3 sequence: CASSHDRDNSPLHF. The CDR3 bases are TGTGCCAGCAGCCATGACAGAGATAATTCACCCCTCCACTTT.

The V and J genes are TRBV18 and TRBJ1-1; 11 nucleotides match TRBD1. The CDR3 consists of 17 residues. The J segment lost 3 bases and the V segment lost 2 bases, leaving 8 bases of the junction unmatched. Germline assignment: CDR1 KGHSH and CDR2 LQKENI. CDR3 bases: TGTGCCAGCTCACCAGTCCGCCGGGACAGGGGGTACACTGAAGCTTTCTTT. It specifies CASSPVRRDRGYTEAFF.

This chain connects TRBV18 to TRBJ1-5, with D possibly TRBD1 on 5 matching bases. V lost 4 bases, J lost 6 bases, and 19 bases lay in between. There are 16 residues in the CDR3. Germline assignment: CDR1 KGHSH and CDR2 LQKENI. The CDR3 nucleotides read TGTGCCAGCTCACGAATACCGGGGGAAGAGATTCAGCCCCAGCATTTT. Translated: CASSRIPGEEIQPQHF.

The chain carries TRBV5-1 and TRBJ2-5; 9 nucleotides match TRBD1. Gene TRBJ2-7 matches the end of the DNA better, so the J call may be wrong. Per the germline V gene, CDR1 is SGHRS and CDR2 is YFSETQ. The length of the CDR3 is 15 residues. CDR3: CASSEGTGTDYEQYF. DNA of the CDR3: TGCGCCAGCAGCGAAGGGACAGGGACTGACTACGAGCAGTACTTC.

CDR3 loop: CASSLLWAGGSLAYGYTF. The CDR3 DNA follows: TGCGCCAGCAGCCTCCTTTGGGCAGGGGGTTCTCTCGCCTATGGCTACACCTTC. J is TRBJ1-2 and V is TRBV5-1, with 7 bases aligning to TRBD1. The CDR3 has 18 amino acids. The germline gives CDR1 SGHRS, CDR2 YFSETQ. V lost 4 bases to trimming and J lost 4 bases; unmatched junction nucleotides: 19.